These 25 T cell receptor beta chains share one sample of origin, sequenced in a study of cytomegalovirus exposure and HLA in healthy donors. Amplification used 60 Vbeta primers and 13 Jbeta primers. TCRdb's table, derived via immunoSEQ multiplex PCR, lists solely in-frame clones and lacks some. This table holds more than 100,000 clones, nearly 65% found once. The sequenced sample consisted of PBMCs. These receptors all come from a man aged 35-49 years in good health and CMV-seropositive.

CDR3 region: CASSGSPNTEAFF. DNA of the CDR3: TGTGCCAGCAGTGGGAGTCCGAACACTGAAGCTTTCTTT. The chain combines TRBV28 with TRBJ1-1; D is ambiguous. The CDR3 consists of 13 residues. From germline, CDR1 is MDHEN and CDR2 SYDVKM. Trimming shortened V by 5 bases and J by 1 base, and 8 bases separated the two germline ends. The variable domain in full, completed from reference TRBV28 and TRBJ1-1, reads DVKVTQSSRYLVKRTGEKVFLECVQDMDHENMFWYRQDPGLGLRLIYFSYDVKMKEKGDIPEGYSVSREKKERFSLILESASTNQTSMYLCASSGSPNTEAFFGQGTRLTVV.

The rearrangement uses TRBV2 and TRBJ2-7, with D maybe TRBD2 (5 bases). This CDR3 region has 13 residues. Germline V CDR1 and CDR2: SNHLY, FYNNEI. The V gene lost 4 bases and the J gene lost 3 bases, with 10 bases spanning the gap. In DNA form, the CDR3 reads TGTGCCAGCAGTGTGGGAGTTAGCTACGAGCAGTACTTC. It translates to CASSVGVSYEQYF.

The CDR3, as DNA: TGTGCCAGTAGGACAGGGTTGGGTGAGCAGTTCTTC. It yields the protein CASRTGLGEQFF. The chain recombines TRBV19 with TRBJ2-1; TRBD1 matches at 7 bases. The germline V gene encodes CDR1 LNHDA and CDR2 SQIVND (reference sequence). Trimming took 6 bases from V and 9 from J; bases not matched to a gene: 5. This CDR3 contains 12 residues.

The chain carries TRBV30 and TRBJ2-3, with D possibly matching TRBD2 (5 bases). The CDR3 covers 13 residues. Trimming cost V 0 bases and J 11 bases, with 15 bases left between them. From germline, CDR1 is GTSNPN and CDR2 SVGIG (reference sequence). The CDR3 region is CAWSVFDEGGQYF. CDR3 nucleotides: TGTGCCTGGAGTGTATTCGATGAGGGTGGGCAGTATTTT.

The gene calls are TRBV7-3 and TRBJ2-1; D may be TRBD1 (5 bases). The V end was cut by 2 bases, the J end by 12 bases, with 17 bases between. The germline CDR1 and CDR2 sequences are SGHTA and FQGTGA. This CDR3 is 14 amino acids long. CDR3: CASSLGQNPTGQFF. For the CDR3, the DNA is TGTGCCAGCAGCTTAGGGCAGAACCCTACAGGGCAGTTCTTC.

This clone was observed a handful of times. The V call is TRBV2, the J call TRBJ1-1, with 8 bases fitting TRBD1. CDR3 length equals 13 residues. Trimming cost V 4 bases and J 7 bases; bases outside gene matches: 5. Germline values: CDR1 SNHLY, CDR2 FYNNEI. The CDR3 here is CASSGRGRIEAFF. The CDR3 DNA reads TGTGCCAGCAGTGGCAGGGGGCGCATTGAAGCTTTCTTT.

The chain recombines TRBV28 with TRBJ1-5; a weak D match, TRBD1 (5 bases). The CDR3 contains 12 residues. V was cut by 10 bases and J by 2 bases, with 9 bases left in between. Germline V CDR1 and CDR2: MDHEN, SYDVKM. CDR3 nucleotides: TGTGCCACCGCGACAGGCAATCAGCCCCAGCATTTT. Protein product: CATATGNQPQHF.

V gene TRBV7-2 combines with J gene TRBJ2-7; TRBD2 aligns across 9 bases. CDR1 is SGHTA and CDR2 is FQGNSA in the germline V gene. This CDR3 is built from 17 residues. The J segment lost 6 bases and the V segment lost 4 bases, leaving 16 bases of the junction unmatched. The CDR3 coding sequence is TGTGCCAGCAGCTACGGACTTTCCGGACTAGCGTCTAGCGAGCAGTACTTC. It specifies CASSYGLSGLASSEQYF.

J is TRBJ1-2 and V is TRBV6-6; D gene unclear. This CDR3 has 15 amino acids. Germline-derived CDR1 and CDR2 are MNHNY and SVGAGI (reference sequence). Trimming left V 1 base short and J 0 bases short, with 9 bases between. The CDR3 bases are TGTGCCAGCAGTTACTTGGGGAGAGCTAACTATGGCTACACCTTC. Protein product: CASSYLGRANYGYTF.

The V call is TRBV9, the J call TRBJ2-7; tentatively, D is TRBD2 (6 bases). Trimming removed 4 bases at V and 7 bases at J, with 15 bases between. CDR1 is SGDLS, CDR2 YYNGEE, per germline. This CDR3 region has 13 residues. CDR3: CASSTGLLGEQYF. CDR3 DNA sequence: TGTGCCAGCAGCACTGGACTACTCGGGGAGCAGTACTTC.

This sequence joins TRBV6-6 and TRBJ1-3; 7 nucleotides align to TRBD1. The germline V gene has CDR1 MNHNY and CDR2 SVGAGI (reference sequence). Trimming removed 6 bases from V and 8 bases from J; junction bases left unmatched: 16. There are 16 residues in the CDR3. CDR3 in amino acids: CASRRQGQPSEDTIYF. The CDR3 coding sequence is TGTGCCAGCAGGCGTCAGGGACAGCCCTCGGAGGACACCATATATTTT.

V and J are TRBV9 and TRBJ2-1; the D gene is possibly TRBD2 (6 bases). Trimming left V 0 bases short and J 0 bases short, with 7 bases between. The CDR3 spans 15 residues. Germline-derived CDR1 and CDR2 are SGDLS and YYNGEE. CDR3 nucleotides: TGTGCCAGCAGCGTAGACGGGGGCTCCTACAATGAGCAGTTCTTC. It specifies CASSVDGGSYNEQFF.

CDR3 sequence: CASSDGATEAFF. The CDR3 DNA sequence: TGTGCCAGCAGTGATGGGGCGACTGAAGCTTTCTTT. The chain links TRBV25-1 to TRBJ1-1, with a possible D match to TRBD1 (5 bases). The germline V and J ends were trimmed by 3 bases and 5 bases, with 7 bases remaining between them. Germline V CDR1 and CDR2: MGHDK, SYGVNS. This CDR3 is built from 12 residues.

V gene TRBV27 combines with J gene TRBJ2-2; D possibly corresponds to TRBD2 (6 bases). This CDR3 region has 17 residues. Germline loops: CDR1 MNHEY, CDR2 SMNVEV (reference sequence). Trimming removed 3 bases at V and 5 bases at J, with 19 bases between. The CDR3 here is CASSLMVGGADTGELFF. DNA for the CDR3: TGTGCCAGCAGTTTGATGGTGGGGGGAGCAGATACCGGGGAGCTGTTTTTT.

The chain combines TRBV7-9 with TRBJ2-1, with 8 positions matching TRBD2. Germline V gene lookup returns CDR1 SEHNR and CDR2 FQNEAQ (reference sequence). V was pared by 7 bases and J by 6 bases, with 11 bases of the junction left unmatched. The CDR3 contains 15 residues. CDR3 bases: TGTGCCAGCAATCTCCACGGGGGGGCCCGCAATGAGCAGTTCTTC. Its translation is CASNLHGGARNEQFF.

This chain connects TRBV5-1 to TRBJ2-5; possible D gene TRBD2, 6 bases. Trimming stripped 3 bases from V and 0 bases from J, with 12 bases between. Germline V gene lookup returns CDR1 SGHRS and CDR2 YFSETQ. CDR3 size: 15 residues. The CDR3 is CASSSRPSDQETQYF. The CDR3 DNA is TGCGCCAGCAGCTCGAGGCCTAGCGACCAAGAGACCCAGTACTTC. Full variable domain (outside the CDR3, taken from reference TRBV5-1 and TRBJ2-5): KAGVTQTPRYLIKTRGQQVTLSCSPISGHRSVSWYQQTPGQGLQFLFEYFSETQRNKGNFPGRFSGRQFSNSRSEMNVSTLELGDSALYLCASSSRPSDQETQYFGPGTRLLVL.

The chain carries TRBV6-5 and TRBJ2-5; 12 bases are shared with TRBD2. Trimming at V came to 6 bases and at J to 6 bases, leaving 8 bases not matched to a gene. The CDR3 runs to 15 residues. In germline, CDR1 is MNHEY, CDR2 SVGAGI. This CDR3 reads CASRELAGGLKTQYF. The CDR3 DNA follows: TGTGCCAGCAGAGAACTAGCGGGAGGTTTGAAGACCCAGTACTTC.

As to this clone: The same CDR3 can be traced to other DNA sequences in this sample. The gene calls are TRBV4-1 and TRBJ1-5; 9 nucleotides line up with TRBD1. CDR3 size: 14 residues. Trimming took 4 bases from V and 4 from J; bases not matched to a gene: 2. Per the germline V gene, CDR1 is MGHRA and CDR2 is YSYEKL. CDR3 coding DNA: TGCGCCAGCAGCCTCGGGACAGGGAATCAGCCCCAGCATTTT. Protein: CASSLGTGNQPQHF.

The chain couples TRBV19 to TRBJ1-6; TRBD1 is a possible D gene (5 bases). In germline, CDR1 is LNHDA, CDR2 SQIVND (reference sequence). The CDR3 covers 15 residues. V was clipped by 5 bases and J by 10 bases, with 18 bases between them. The CDR3 nucleotides read TGTGCCAGTAGTGGGGCCGGGAGCGTCGCCTCACCCCTCCACTTT. This translates into CASSGAGSVASPLHF.

About this clone: This same CDR3 is encoded by further DNA sequences in the sample. The chain carries TRBV7-2 and TRBJ2-3; the match to TRBD2 covers 14 bases. V lost 4 bases and J lost 1; bases outside the gene matches: 1. CDR3 size: 16 residues. Germline CDR1 reads SGHTA; CDR2 reads FQGNSA. CDR3 in DNA: TGTGCCAGCAGCTCGGGACTAGCGGGAGGCACAGATACGCAGTATTTT. Protein: CASSSGLAGGTDTQYF. The whole variable domain, remainder taken from reference TRBV7-2 and TRBJ2-3, is GAGVSQSPSNKVTEKGKDVELRCDPISGHTALYWYRQSLGQGLEFLIYFQGNSAPDKSGLPSDRFSAERTGGSVSTLTIQRTQQEDSAVYLCASSSGLAGGTDTQYFGPGTRLTVL.

On this clone itself: The same CDR3 can be traced to other DNA sequences in this sample. V is TRBV28 and J is TRBJ2-7, with a tentative D call TRBD1 (5 bases). There are 11 residues in the CDR3. V lost 6 bases and J 4 bases, leaving 7 bases between the germline ends. Looked up from germline, CDR1 is MDHEN and CDR2 is SYDVKM. The CDR3 loop is CASSPGYEQYF. The CDR3 DNA reads as TGTGCCAGCAGCCCAGGGTACGAGCAGTACTTC.

This clone was seen a few times. The rearrangement joins TRBV18 to TRBJ2-5; D is undetermined. This CDR3 spans 13 amino acids. Germline V gene data show CDR1 as KGHSH and CDR2 as LQKENI. V was shortened by 2 bases and J by 2 bases, with 6 bases between the two germline ends. The CDR3 DNA is TGTGCCAGCTCACCAAGTACACAAGAGACCCAGTACTTC. It yields the protein CASSPSTQETQYF.

The rearrangement joins TRBV14 to TRBJ2-1; D possibly corresponds to TRBD2 (5 bases). The V and J ends lost 3 bases and 9 bases respectively, with 12 bases between them. The CDR3 consists of 13 residues. Germline lookup yields CDR1 SGHDN and CDR2 FVKESK. The CDR3 reads CASSHPEAGEQFF. Here the CDR3 DNA reads TGTGCCAGCAGCCATCCGGAGGCGGGTGAGCAGTTCTTC.

The V and J genes are TRBV6-5 and TRBJ1-2; D not resolved. This CDR3 has 15 residues. Germline lookup yields CDR1 MNHEY and CDR2 SVGAGI. V dropped 1 base and J dropped 6 bases, with 15 bases sitting between them. CDR3 protein: CASSYFLDSGDGYTF. For the CDR3, the DNA is TGTGCCAGCAGTTACTTTTTGGATTCGGGAGATGGCTACACCTTC.

This chain joins TRBV5-1 and TRBJ1-2, with D possibly TRBD1 on 6 matching bases. The germline V and J ends were trimmed by 4 bases and 3 bases, with 10 bases remaining between them. The CDR3 length is 13 residues. Per germline, CDR1 SGHRS and CDR2 YFSETQ. The CDR3 DNA sequence: TGCGCCAGCAGCAAGGACAGAGACTATGGCTACACCTTC. Its protein product is CASSKDRDYGYTF. The whole variable domain, remainder taken from reference TRBV5-1 and TRBJ1-2, is KAGVTQTPRYLIKTRGQQVTLSCSPISGHRSVSWYQQTPGQGLQFLFEYFSETQRNKGNFPGRFSGRQFSNSRSEMNVSTLELGDSALYLCASSKDRDYGYTFGSGTRLTVV.